Listed here are 24 T cell receptor beta chains from one sample, sequenced in a study of human T cells and chemical hapten exposure. In TCRdb, the RACE reads were re-called with MiXCR into one record per CDR3 protein. This table has tens of thousands of distinct CDR3 sequences, approximately 11% appearing once. The time point here: patch test 2, 6 weeks after DPC sensitization. Treatment of the sample: therapeutic diphenylcyclopropenone sensitization with weekly scalp DPC. The starting material was whole blood, obtained in connection with sensitization to the hapten diphenylcyclopropenone (DPC). The receptors were sampled from a man aged 35-49 years with alopecia areata. Some clones in this sample may be carry-over from other donors' samples.

The J gene is TRBJ2-1, the V gene TRBV4-3, with 9 bases that match TRBD2. CDR1 LGHNA and CDR2 YSLEER come from the germline V gene. The V and J ends lost 0 bases and 8 bases, in that order; junction bases with no gene match: 11. The CDR3 spans 17 residues. The CDR3 nucleotides are TGCGCCAGCAGCCAAGATTTAGGCGGGAGGGCCATCGATGAGCAGTTCTTC. Protein: CASSQDLGGRAIDEQFF.

This clonotype was recorded a few times. J is TRBJ1-5 and V is TRBV5-1; 9 positions agree with TRBD1. J lost 11 bases, V lost 4 bases, and 7 bases had no gene match. The germline V gene has CDR1 SGHRS and CDR2 YFSETQ. The CDR3 covers 13 residues. Here the CDR3 DNA reads TGCGCCAGCAGCACGGGGGACAGGGAGTCCCAGCATTTT. Its protein product is CASSTGDRESQHF.

This clonotype was counted a few times. The genes are TRBV14 and TRBJ1-5, with D perhaps matching TRBD1 (5 bases). The ends were cut back, 4 bases at V and 1 base at J, with 5 bases in the middle. The CDR3 is 13 amino acids. In germline, CDR1 is SGHDN, CDR2 FVKESK. CDR3 protein: CASSRTSNQPQHF. CDR3 in DNA: TGTGCCAGCAGCCGGACAAGCAATCAGCCCCAGCATTTT.

The chain is built from TRBV12-3 or TRBV12-4 and TRBJ2-7; TRBD1 aligns across 7 bases. The CDR3 sequence is 15 residues long. V was pared by 3 bases and J by 3 bases, with 8 bases of the junction left unmatched. CDR3 region: CASSFYPGGGYEQYF. The CDR3 DNA follows: TGTGCCAGCAGTTTCTATCCAGGGGGTGGCTACGAGCAGTACTTC.

This clonotype was found a few times. One end of the junction is discordant with germline, which a read error may explain. This chain joins TRBV9 and TRBJ2-1; 11 bases are shared with TRBD2. The CDR3 loop spans 15 amino acids. The V gene's germline CDR1 is SGDLS and CDR2 YYNGEE. The chain's CDR3 is CASSPPRLAGWNLSF. Here the CDR3 DNA reads TGTGCCAGCAGCCCCCCTAGACTAGCGGGATGGAATTTGTCTTTC.

This clonotype was counted only a few times. This chain connects TRBV7-2 to TRBJ1-4; D uncertain. The V end was cut by 1 base, the J end by 7 bases, with 13 bases between. The CDR3 length is 15 residues. The germline CDR1 and CDR2 sequences are SGHTA and FQGNSA. The CDR3 loop is CASSLEAGYGEKLFF. The CDR3 DNA reads as TGTGCCAGCAGCTTAGAAGCCGGTTACGGTGAAAAACTGTTTTTT. Variable domain in full (rest from reference TRBV7-2 and TRBJ1-4): GAGVSQSPSNKVTEKGKDVELRCDPISGHTALYWYRQSLGQGLEFLIYFQGNSAPDKSGLPSDRFSAERTGGSVSTLTIQRTQQEDSAVYLCASSLEAGYGEKLFFGSGTQLSVL.

In its sample, this clonotype was seen many times. The genes are TRBV7-9 and TRBJ1-1; TRBD1 might be the D (5 bases). Between the trimmed V and J ends, which lost 7 bases and 3 bases, there was a span of 12 bases. Germline-derived CDR1 and CDR2 are SEHNR and FQNEAQ (reference sequence). The CDR3 has 13 residues. The CDR3 sequence is CASNTGAYTEAFF. Written as DNA, the CDR3 is TGTGCCAGCAATACAGGCGCCTACACTGAAGCTTTCTTT.

CDR3 DNA: TGTGCCAGCAGCCAAGATTCAGGGTTAGCGACTGAAGCTTTCTTT. Protein: CASSQDSGLATEAFF. This chain connects TRBV4-2 to TRBJ1-1; TRBD1 might be the D (5 bases). The CDR3 length is 15 residues. The V gene's germline CDR1 is LGHNA and CDR2 YNFKEQ. With 0 bases removed from V and 5 bases from J, the gap between germline ends came to 13 bases.

This clonotype has only a few counts. The V and J genes are TRBV18 and TRBJ2-1; a possible D gene is TRBD2 (5 bases). Trimming left V 1 base short and J 7 bases short, with 14 bases between. This CDR3 comprises 15 residues. In germline, CDR1 is KGHSH, CDR2 LQKENI. DNA for the CDR3: TGTGCCAGCTCACCACGAGGGAGCCCCGCAAATGAGCAGTTCTTC. Amino acid sequence: CASSPRGSPANEQFF.

This clonotype came up many times. The chain recombines TRBV29-1 with TRBJ1-3, with D uncertain. The CDR3 is 16 residues long. Germline V CDR1 and CDR2: SQVTM, ANQGSEA. Trimming took off 0 bases at V and 0 bases at J, with 12 bases between the two ends. CDR3 sequence reads: CSVEDWASTSGNTIYF. For the CDR3, the DNA is TGCAGCGTTGAAGACTGGGCCTCCACCTCTGGAAACACCATATATTTT.

This clonotype was seen repeatedly, ten times or more. This sequence joins TRBV2 and TRBJ1-2; maybe TRBD1 (5 bases). Trimming removed 3 bases from V and 6 bases from J, with 20 bases in between. Germline CDR1 SNHLY, CDR2 FYNNEI. This CDR3 comprises 16 residues. The CDR3, as DNA: TGTGCCAGCAGTGATGGCAGGGAGGGACCCGCGAATGGCTACACCTTC. It is translated as CASSDGREGPANGYTF.

This clonotype was counted between two and nine times. The chain joins TRBV18 to TRBJ2-7, with D tentatively TRBD1 or TRBD2 (6 bases each). The V end lost 5 bases, the J end lost 7 bases, and 9 bases lay between the germline ends. The CDR3 is 11 amino acids. Germline loops: CDR1 KGHSH, CDR2 LQKENI. In DNA form, the CDR3 reads TGTGCCAGCTCAAGAGGGGGGGAGCAGTACTTC. Encoded protein: CASSRGGEQYF. The variable domain in full, completed from reference TRBV18 and TRBJ2-7, reads NAGVMQNPRHLVRRRGQEARLRCSPMKGHSHVYWYRQLPEEGLKFMVYLQKENIIDESGMPKERFSAEFPKEGPSILRIQQVVRGDSAAYFCASSRGGEQYFGPGTRLTVT.

The chain carries TRBV2 and TRBJ1-5; D not certain. Germline V lookup: CDR1 SNHLY, CDR2 FYNNEI. V was clipped by 1 base and J by 9 bases, with 10 bases between them. This CDR3 spans 13 amino acids. The CDR3 region has the DNA TGTGCCAGCAGTGAAGAGGTCAGGCGGCCCCAGCATTTT. Translated: CASSEEVRRPQHF.

The chain recombines TRBV5-5 with TRBJ1-1; D not resolved. V shed 1 base and J shed 1 base, with 5 bases lying between them. This CDR3 comprises 13 residues. Germline V gives CDR1 SGHKS, CDR2 YYEKEE (reference sequence). CDR3 coding DNA: TGTGCCAGCAGCTTGAAGTCGAACACTGAAGCTTTCTTT. Its protein product is CASSLKSNTEAFF.

This clonotype was seen many times. This chain joins TRBV6-2 or TRBV6-3 and TRBJ2-7, with D maybe TRBD2 (5 bases). V lost 0 bases and J lost 5, with 14 bases in between. Germline-derived CDR1 and CDR2 are MNHEY and SVGEGT. This CDR3 is built from 15 residues. The CDR3, as DNA: TGTGCCAGCAGTTACTCGGTAGCCCTGAGGGACGAGCAGTACTTC. Protein: CASSYSVALRDEQYF.

This clonotype turned up a few times. The chain uses TRBV5-1 and TRBJ2-7, with D hard to call. Trimming left V 2 bases short and J 4 bases short, with 13 bases between. The CDR3 runs to 14 residues. In germline, CDR1 is SGHRS, CDR2 YFSETQ. The chain's CDR3 is CASSLGPTEYEQYF. As DNA, the CDR3 is TGCGCCAGCAGCTTAGGCCCTACGGAGTACGAGCAGTACTTC.

This clonotype turned up a few times. The rearrangement joins TRBV6-2 or TRBV6-3 to TRBJ2-7; 8 bases align to TRBD1. The CDR3 covers 15 residues. Per the germline V gene, CDR1 is MNHEY and CDR2 is SVGEGT. Trimming removed 2 bases from V and 3 bases from J; junction bases left unmatched: 6. The CDR3 protein is CASSYAGTGNYEQYV. As DNA, the CDR3 is TGTGCCAGCAGTTACGCCGGGACAGGAAACTACGAGCAGTACGTC.

V and J are TRBV3-1 and TRBJ1-6; D unclear. The CDR3 sequence is 13 residues long. V shed 0 bases and J shed 7 bases, with 4 bases lying between them. The germline V gene encodes CDR1 LGHDT and CDR2 YNNKEL (reference sequence). The CDR3 spells CASSQDPNSPLHF. The CDR3 nucleotides are TGTGCCAGCAGCCAAGACCCAAATTCACCCCTCCACTTT.

The sample holds a few counts of this clonotype. The CDR3 sequence: CASSLDTNNEQFF. The CDR3 coding sequence is TGTGCCAGCAGCTTAGACACCAACAATGAGCAGTTCTTC. This chain links TRBV11-2 with TRBJ2-1; the D is unclear. CDR1 is SGHAT, CDR2 FQNNGV, per germline. Between the trimmed V and J ends, which lost 0 bases and 5 bases, there was a span of 5 bases. This CDR3 comprises 13 residues.

V and J are TRBV7-2 and TRBJ2-7, with 7 bases identical to TRBD1. CDR3 size: 15 residues. The V gene end was trimmed by 1 base and the J gene end by 0 bases; junction bases not matched to a gene: 3. Germline loops: CDR1 SGHTA, CDR2 FQGNSA. CDR3 in amino acids: CASSLEGGLSYEQYF. The CDR3 region has the DNA TGTGCCAGCAGCTTAGAAGGGGGCCTCTCCTACGAGCAGTACTTC.

The table lists this clonotype with many counts. CDR3 protein: CASSVLNLNTGELFF. The DNA for the CDR3 is TGTGCCAGCAGTGTGCTAAACTTGAACACCGGGGAGCTGTTTTTT. V and J are TRBV2 and TRBJ2-2; D gene ambiguous. V lost 4 bases and J 1 base, leaving 10 bases between the germline ends. The CDR3 runs 15 residues. Looked up from germline, CDR1 is SNHLY and CDR2 is FYNNEI.

V and J are TRBV12-3 or TRBV12-4 and TRBJ1-5; TRBD1 is a possible D gene (6 bases). There are 15 residues in the CDR3. V shed 6 bases and J shed 2 bases, with 14 bases lying between them. CDR3 amino acids: CASRGANGGNQPQHF. CDR3 DNA: TGTGCCAGCAGGGGGGCCAACGGGGGCAATCAGCCCCAGCATTTT.

This clonotype was recorded at least ten times. The rearrangement joins TRBV12-3 or TRBV12-4 to TRBJ2-5; 16 nucleotides agree with TRBD2. Trimming took 4 bases from V and 4 from J; bases not matched to a gene: 6. This CDR3 spans 17 amino acids. The chain's CDR3 is CASSSGGLAGGGETQYF. CDR3 nucleotides: TGTGCCAGCAGTTCCGGGGGACTAGCGGGAGGGGGAGAGACCCAGTACTTC.

The chain couples TRBV3-1 to TRBJ1-2, with D maybe TRBD1 (5 bases). V lost 1 base to trimming and J lost 0 bases, with 9 bases between them. The CDR3 sequence is 15 residues long. Per germline, CDR1 LGHDT and CDR2 YNNKEL (reference sequence). Here the CDR3 reads CASSQGQRANYGYTF. DNA of the CDR3: TGTGCCAGCAGCCAAGGACAGCGAGCTAACTATGGCTACACCTTC. Based on the CDR3 plus reference TRBV3-1 and TRBJ1-2, the full variable domain is DTAVSQTPKYLVTQMGNDKSIKCEQNLGHDTMYWYKQDSKKFLKIMFSYNNKELIINETVPNRFSPKSPDKAHLNLHINSLELGDSAVYFCASSQGQRANYGYTFGSGTRLTVV.